These T cell receptor beta chains were read from a single sample in a study of tumor and adjacent non-tumor tissue in lung cancer. TCRdb recomputed calls from the multiplex PCR reads with MiXCR, one row per CDR3 protein. Of 65,000 to 75,000 distinct CDR3 sequences in the sample, 73% were seen once. The sequenced sample consisted of lung tumor tissue. Receptors were obtained from a man aged 60 to 69 with non-small cell lung cancer. The CDR3 runs from the conserved cysteine through the conserved F or W. D genes are given only for firm matches. Clone size is stated in some rows and not others, as once, few, many or a class when expanded.

size | length | J | V | D | CDR3 | DNA
. | 12 | TRBJ1-1 | TRBV29-1 | . | CSVYRSSTEAFF | TGCAGCGTTTACAGGAGCTCCACTGAAGCTTTCTTT
. | 18 | TRBJ2-3 | TRBV29-1 | . | CSLGAGTGNHYYTDTQYF | TGCAGCCTTGGTGCGGGCACAGGGAATCATTACTACACAGATACGCAGTATTTT
. | 15 | TRBJ2-1 | TRBV12-3/TRBV12-4 | . | CTSSLSRISYNEQFF | TGTACCAGCAGTCTCTCGAGGATCTCCTACAATGAGCAGTTCTTC
medium-sized | 14 | TRBJ1-1 | TRBV6-5 | . | CASSRQDPNTEAFF | TGTGCCAGCAGCCGACAGGACCCGAACACTGAAGCTTTCTTT
. | 15 | TRBJ2-7 | TRBV29-1 | . | CNVEDPGQASYVQYF | TGCAACGTTGAAGATCCGGGGCAGGCCTCCTACGTGCAGTATTTC
. | 19 | TRBJ2-4 | TRBV11-2 | TRBD2 | CANSLTNSGRRVSKNIQYF | TGTGCCAACAGCTTAACAAATAGCGGGAGACGAGTATCCAAAAACATTCAGTACTTC
. | 12 | TRBJ2-7 | TRBV29-1 | TRBD1 | CSVGTGGYEHYF | TGTAGCGTGGGGACAGGGGGATACGAGCATTACTTC
. | 17 | TRBJ2-6 | TRBV20-1 | TRBD2 | CSARVQRDRAGANVLTF | TGCAGTGCTAGAGTTCAGCGGGATCGCGCTGGGGCCAATGTCCTGACTTTC
. | 14 | TRBJ2-2 | TRBV29-1 | . | CSVEEGEKKGEMIF | TGCAGCGTGGAGGAGGGGGAGAAAAAAGGGGAGATGATTTTT
once | 13 | TRBJ1-1 | TRBV10-2 | . | CASKYRAGTETLF | TGCGCCAGCAAGTACAGGGCTGGGACTGAAACTCTCTTT
few | 14 | TRBJ2-5 | TRBV20-1 | . | CNASAKGPTETQYF | TGCAATGCTAGTGCCAAAGGACCCACGGAGACCCAGTACTTC
. | 22 | TRBJ2-7 | TRBV20-1 | TRBD2 | CSARDLWGTSGTEMGLSYEKYF | TGCAGTGCTAGAGACCTCTGGGGAACTAGCGGGACCGAGATGGGGCTCTCTTACGAGAAGTACTTC
. | 11 | TRBJ1-2 | TRBV29-1 | . | CSVDRKSGYTF | TGCAGCGTTGATCGGAAAAGCGGCTACACCTTC
. | 16 | TRBJ2-1 | TRBV6-5 | TRBD2 | CASSDLAGKFYNERFF | TGTGCCAGCAGTGATCTAGCGGGAAAATTCTACAATGAACGGTTCTTC
. | 19 | TRBJ2-4 | TRBV20-1 | . | CSARGVASFQRGAKNIQYF | TGCAGTGCTCGCGGAGTGGCTAGCTTCCAGAGGGGGGCCAAAAACATTCAGTACTTC
. | 17 | TRBJ1-3 | TRBV20-1 | TRBD1 | CSARGWGQKTSGDTIYF | TGCAGTGCTAGAGGTTGGGGACAGAAGACCTCTGGAGACACCATATATTTT
. | 13 | TRBJ2-7 | TRBV7-9 | . | CASSLPLDRRQYF | TGTGCCAGCAGCCTCCCCCTGGACCGCAGGCAGTACTTC
many | 16 | TRBJ2-7 | TRBV5-8 | . | CASSSSGTVGASEQYF | TGTGCCAGCAGCTCAAGCGGGACAGTAGGGGCTAGTGAGCAGTACTTC
many | 16 | TRBJ2-6 | TRBV24-1 | . | CATSDAAGPGANVLTF | TGTGCCACCAGTGATGCAGCAGGTCCCGGGGCCAACGTCCTGACTTTC
. | 12 | TRBJ2-7 | TRBV6-5 | TRBD2 | CASSPGTNEKYF | TGTGCCAGCAGTCCAGGGACTAACGAGAAGTACTTC
. | 20 | TRBJ2-6 | TRBV10-3 | TRBD2 | CVISEHGTSGRGPGANVLTF | TGTGTCATCAGTGAACATGGGACTAGCGGGAGGGGCCCTGGGGCCAACGTCCTGACCTTC
. | 15 | TRBJ2-1 | TRBV20-1 | TRBD2 | CSARLGGGFSNEQFF | TGCAGTGCTAGATTAGGCGGGGGATTCTCAAATGAGCAGTTCTTC
. | 15 | TRBJ1-5 | TRBV20-1 | . | CSDPRGAGINQAQHF | TGCAGTGACCCTCGGGGGGCAGGGATCAACCAGGCCCAGCATTTT
. | 15 | TRBJ1-5 | TRBV6-1 | TRBD1 | CASTEGQDLNQPQHF | TGTGCCAGCACAGAGGGACAGGATCTCAATCAACCCCAGCATTTT
. | 13 | TRBJ2-5 | TRBV12-3/TRBV12-4 | . | CARSLSPQEAQYF | TGTGCCAGAAGCCTGTCTCCTCAAGAGGCCCAGTACTTC
once | 14 | TRBJ1-1 | TRBV20-1 | . | CSAGSETTNTEAFF | TGCAGTGCTGGTTCCGAGACCACAAACACTGAAGCTTTCTTT
. | 16 | TRBJ2-7 | TRBV6-5 | . | CASSYLSSWGSYEQYF | TGTGCCAGCAGTTACCTCTCTAGCTGGGGCTCCTACGAGCAGTACTTC
few | 14 | TRBJ2-2 | TRBV11-1 | . | CGSSYTSGAGELFF | TGTGGCAGCAGCTATACCAGTGGCGCCGGGGAGCTGTTTTTT
. | 15 | TRBJ1-5 | TRBV6-1 | . | CVSSVGLAGDQPQHF | TGTGTTAGCAGTGTAGGGCTGGCAGGCGATCAGCCCCAGCATTTT
. | 16 | TRBJ2-3 | TRBV11-3 | . | CTSSSRQADSADTQYF | TGTACCAGCAGCTCCAGACAAGCAGATAGCGCAGATACGCAGTATTTT
. | 12 | TRBJ2-3 | TRBV29-1 | . | CSVGHGGDTQYF | TGCAGCGTCGGACATGGTGGTGATACGCAGTATTTT
. | 14 | TRBJ2-2 | TRBV5-5 | . | CASSKNQITAELFF | TGTGCCAGCAGCAAGAACCAGATCACCGCGGAGCTGTTTTTT
many | 14 | TRBJ1-4 | TRBV20-1 | . | CSASQTGTNEKLFF | TGCAGTGCTAGCCAGACGGGGACTAATGAAAAACTGTTTTTT
. | 20 | TRBJ2-6 | TRBV10-3 | TRBD2 | CTTSEHGTRGRDSGANVMTF | TGTACCACCAGTGAACATGGGACTCGCGGGAGGGACTCTGGGGCCAACGTCATGACTTTC
many | 14 | TRBJ2-7 | TRBV5-6 | . | CASSPLEGGFEQYF | TGTGCCAGCAGCCCCCTGGAGGGAGGCTTCGAGCAGTACTTC
many | 13 | TRBJ2-7 | TRBV20-1 | TRBD2 | CSARGLAGNEQYF | TGCAGTGCGCGGGGACTAGCGGGAAACGAGCAGTACTTC
. | 15 | TRBJ2-4 | TRBV20-1 | . | CSARDVTVVENIQYF | TGCAGTGCTAGAGATGTGACTGTAGTCGAAAACATTCAGTACTTC
. | 16 | TRBJ2-6 | TRBV20-1 | . | CSAETRGCSGANVLTF | TGCAGTGCTGAGACCCGGGGGTGCTCTGGGGCCAACGTCCTGACTTTC
. | 13 | TRBJ2-7 | TRBV29-1 | . | CSASMVLRYEQYF | TGCAGCGCCAGCATGGTACTTCGCTATGAGCAGTACTTC
. | 15 | TRBJ1-1 | TRBV6-5 | TRBD1 | CASTRLQGERDEAFF | TGTGCCAGCACTCGCCTACAGGGGGAAAGGGATGAAGCTTTCTTT
many | 14 | TRBJ1-2 | TRBV20-1 | . | CSANEVRRGYGYTF | TGCAGTGCTAATGAGGTTCGAAGGGGCTATGGCTACACCTTC
. | 13 | TRBJ1-5 | TRBV6-1 | . | CASRRVDGWPQHF | TGTGCCAGCAGACGGGTCGATGGCTGGCCCCAGCACTTT
. | 20 | TRBJ2-6 | TRBV10-3 | TRBD2 | CAISEHGTSGRDSEANILTF | TGTGCCATCAGTGAACATGGCACTAGTGGGAGGGACTCTGAGGCCAACATCCTGACTTTC
. | 14 | TRBJ2-4 | TRBV29-1 | TRBD1 | CSVEDVTGKNIRYF | TGTAGCGTTGAAGATGTGACAGGGAAAAACATTCGGTACTTC
many | 14 | TRBJ2-7 | TRBV20-1 | . | CSARRGLGIYEQYF | TGCAGTGCTCGCCGGGGCCTGGGGATTTACGAGCAGTACTTC
. | 11 | TRBJ2-1 | TRBV20-1 | . | CNARNGYVQFF | TGCAATGCTAGAAATGGGTACGTGCAGTTCTTC
. | 13 | TRBJ1-1 | TRBV29-1 | TRBD1 | CSASSGGDTGALF | TGCAGCGCCTCGTCAGGGGGGGACACTGGAGCTTTATTT
. | 14 | TRBJ2-2 | TRBV6-1 | TRBD2 | CASSEGLETGELFF | TGTGCCAGTAGTGAAGGACTAGAGACCGGGGAGCTGTTTTTT
. | 12 | TRBJ1-3 | TRBV20-1 | TRBD1 | CSVAGQGNTLYF | TGCAGTGTGGCGGGACAGGGAAACACCTTATATTTT
. | 15 | TRBJ2-7 | TRBV6-5 | . | CASSYGLGPHVEQYF | TGTGCCAGCAGTTATGGGTTGGGACCTCACGTAGAGCAGTACTTC
. | 16 | TRBJ2-5 | TRBV5-6 | . | CASSLGGTHRVQAQYF | TGTGCAAGCAGCTTGGGGGGCACACACAGGGTGCAGGCCCAGTACTTC
few | 11 | TRBJ2-7 | TRBV30 | . | CAGGATYEQYF | TGTGCGGGCGGGGCCACCTACGAGCAGTACTTC